The 23 T cell receptor beta chains below come from one sample, sequenced in a study of T cell responses to AZD1222 COVID-19 vaccine. Assay: immunoSEQ multiplex PCR; the TCRdb copy retains only in-frame clones and omits some. The sample has 200,000 or so clones; 85% to 95% are singletons. Source: peripheral blood, taken 28 days after the second AZD1222 dose. Receptor source: an adult who received the AZD1222 COVID-19 vaccine.

In nucleotides, the CDR3 is TGTGCCAGCAGCGTAGCGATTGGGACGGCCAGCTCCTACAATGAGCAGTTCTTC. It translates to CASSVAIGTASSYNEQFF. The chain has TRBV9 and TRBJ2-1; D tentatively fits TRBD1 or TRBD2 (5 bases each). The V end was cut by 0 bases, the J end by 0 bases, with 16 bases between. This CDR3 has 18 amino acids. CDR1 SGDLS and CDR2 YYNGEE come from the germline V gene.

This clone came up once. V is TRBV29-1 and J is TRBJ2-3, with D possibly being TRBD2 (5 bases). Trimming stripped 3 bases from V and 0 bases from J, with 13 bases between. In germline, CDR1 is SQVTM, CDR2 ANQGSEA. CDR3 length: 15 residues. CDR3 sequence: CSVDSWTESTDTQYF. The DNA for the CDR3 is TGCAGCGTTGACTCTTGGACTGAGAGCACAGATACGCAGTATTTT.

The chain couples TRBV3-1 (or the pseudogene TRBV3-2) to TRBJ2-3; 7 nucleotides line up with TRBD2. CDR3 length equals 17 residues. The J segment lost 3 bases and the V segment lost 1 base, leaving 10 bases of the junction unmatched. CDR1 LGHDT and CDR2 YNNKEL come from the germline V gene (reference sequence). CDR3 protein: CASSQGTTSTGTDTQYF. The DNA of the CDR3 is TGTGCCAGCAGCCAAGGGACGACTAGCACAGGAACAGATACGCAGTATTTT.

The V call is TRBV3-1 (or the pseudogene TRBV3-2), the J call TRBJ1-4; D unclear. The CDR3 consists of 12 residues. V lost 2 bases to trimming and J lost 8 bases, with 6 bases between them. Germline assignment: CDR1 LGHDT and CDR2 YNNKEL (reference sequence). The CDR3 is CASSQFREKLFF. CDR3 coding DNA: TGTGCCAGCAGCCAATTCAGAGAAAAACTGTTTTTT.

This sequence joins TRBV24-1 and TRBJ2-5; no firm D call. Germline lookup yields CDR1 KGHDR and CDR2 SFDVKD. V shed 2 bases and J shed 0 bases, with 9 bases lying between them. The CDR3 contains 15 residues. The CDR3 DNA reads TGTGCCACCAGTGATTCAACAGAATACCAAGAGACCCAGTACTTC. It translates to CATSDSTEYQETQYF.

J is TRBJ1-2 and V is TRBV28, with D possibly being TRBD1 (6 bases). The germline CDR1 and CDR2 sequences are MDHEN and SYDVKM. This CDR3 has 14 residues. Trimming shortened V by 5 bases and J by 7 bases, and 17 bases separated the two germline ends. CDR3 in DNA: TGTGCCAGCAGTGTACAGGGAGGGGTACGTGGCTACACCTTC. Translated: CASSVQGGVRGYTF.

The CDR3 region is CASKGQGGTDTQYF. For the CDR3, the DNA is TGTGCCAGTAAGGGGCAGGGAGGGACAGATACGCAGTATTTT. This rearrangement joins TRBV19 to TRBJ2-3, with 7 nucleotides matching TRBD2. The length of the CDR3 is 14 residues. Germline values: CDR1 LNHDA, CDR2 SQIVND (reference sequence). V shed 7 bases and J 3 bases; nucleotides not matched to a gene: 7.

The chain carries TRBV7-9 and TRBJ2-7; TRBD1 or TRBD2 may be the D gene (5 bases each). The CDR3 is made up of 16 amino acids. The V and J ends lost 5 bases and 0 bases respectively, with 17 bases between them. Germline CDR1 reads SEHNR; CDR2 reads FQNEAQ (reference sequence). CDR3 bases: TGTGCCAGCAGCCCTACCTCCGGGACCAGCTCCTACGAGCAGTACTTC. Its protein is CASSPTSGTSSYEQYF.

V gene TRBV28 combines with J gene TRBJ1-3, with 8 positions matching TRBD1. This CDR3 contains 16 residues. V was pared by 6 bases and J by 0 bases, with 7 bases of the junction left unmatched. Germline V lookup: CDR1 MDHEN, CDR2 SYDVKM. CDR3 sequence: CASSQQGAGSGNTIYF. Here the CDR3 DNA reads TGTGCCAGCAGCCAGCAGGGGGCAGGCTCTGGAAACACCATATATTTT. The full variable domain, rest sourced from reference TRBV28 and TRBJ1-3, is DVKVTQSSRYLVKRTGEKVFLECVQDMDHENMFWYRQDPGLGLRLIYFSYDVKMKEKGDIPEGYSVSREKKERFSLILESASTNQTSMYLCASSQQGAGSGNTIYFGEGSWLTVV.

The chain carries TRBV25-1 and TRBJ2-3; 7 bases are shared with TRBD1. The V gene's germline CDR1 is MGHDK and CDR2 SYGVNS. The CDR3 spans 15 residues. V dropped 8 bases and J dropped 6; count of bases not matched to a gene: 14. The CDR3 DNA is TGTGCCAGCCGCGGCCTTAGACAGGGCTTGGATACGCAGTATTTT. This encodes CASRGLRQGLDTQYF.

The rearrangement joins TRBV24-1 to TRBJ1-2; D is unresolved. This CDR3 has 15 amino acids. Trimming took off 6 bases at V and 1 base at J, with 14 bases between the two ends. Germline loops: CDR1 KGHDR, CDR2 SFDVKD. The CDR3 DNA reads as TGTGCCACCAGTATTCCGGGCAGCCGTAACTATGGCTACACCTTC. Amino acids: CATSIPGSRNYGYTF.

The chain couples TRBV7-9 to TRBJ1-1, with D uncertain. Germline CDR1 and CDR2: SEHNR and FQNEAQ (reference sequence). The ends were cut back, 5 bases at V and 10 bases at J, with 11 bases in the middle. The CDR3 is 11 amino acids. DNA for the CDR3: TGTGCCAGCAGCCCAGGAGAGGTAGCTTTCTTT. It yields the protein CASSPGEVAFF.

This clone was counted once. Other DNA variants within this sample encode the same CDR3. This chain joins TRBV6-2 or TRBV6-3 and TRBJ1-6; a possible D gene is TRBD1 (6 bases). The CDR3 contains 14 residues. Germline assignment: CDR1 MNHEY and CDR2 SVGEGT. V gave up 2 bases and J gave up 7 bases, with 9 bases separating them. The CDR3 loop reads CASSYPQGNSPLHF. The CDR3 DNA is TGTGCCAGCAGTTACCCACAGGGAAATTCACCCCTCCACTTT.

The CDR3 is CASSQDPSGGVNSPLHF. The CDR3 DNA sequence: TGTGCCAGCAGCCAAGATCCGTCAGGGGGTGTTAATTCACCCCTCCACTTT. V and J are TRBV4-2 and TRBJ1-6, with 7 bases identical to TRBD1. V lost 0 bases, J lost 6 bases, and 8 bases stayed unmatched. The CDR3 length is 17 residues. Germline CDR1 and CDR2: LGHNA and YNFKEQ.

In this sample, this clone turned up a few times. The V and J genes are TRBV18 and TRBJ2-7; D possibly matches TRBD1 or TRBD2 (5 bases each). Between the trimmed V and J ends, which lost 3 bases and 3 bases, there was a span of 15 bases. The CDR3 totals 15 residues. CDR1 and CDR2 from the germline V gene are KGHSH and LQKENI. CDR3 residues: CASSPAGTENYEQYF. The CDR3 DNA reads TGTGCCAGCTCACCCGCCGGGACGGAAAACTACGAGCAGTACTTC.

This clone has only one observation. The chain carries TRBV11-1 and TRBJ2-5, with 10 bases aligning to TRBD1. V lost 3 bases and J lost 1; bases outside the gene matches: 2. This CDR3 has 15 amino acids. The germline CDR1 and CDR2 sequences are SGHAT and FQDESV (reference sequence). The CDR3 loop is CASSLRTGGQETQYF. CDR3 bases: TGTGCCAGCAGCTTGCGGACAGGGGGCCAAGAGACCCAGTACTTC.

The genes are TRBV9 and TRBJ1-5; no firm D call. CDR1 SGDLS and CDR2 YYNGEE come from the germline V gene. The CDR3 spans 15 residues. The V and J ends lost 0 bases and 2 bases respectively, with 9 bases between them. This chain's CDR3 is CASSVGVSGNQPQHF. The CDR3 DNA is TGTGCCAGCAGCGTAGGTGTGAGTGGCAATCAGCCCCAGCATTTT.

V usage is TRBV12-5 and J usage is TRBJ2-2; perhaps TRBD1 as D (6 bases). The V gene lost 3 bases and the J gene lost 2 bases, with 22 bases spanning the gap. Looked up from germline, CDR1 is LGHNT and CDR2 is FRNRAP. The length of the CDR3 is 19 residues. The CDR3 spells CASGLPPTGGPSNTGELFF. CDR3 sequence (DNA): TGTGCTAGTGGTTTACCTCCGACAGGCGGCCCTTCTAACACCGGGGAGCTGTTTTTT.

The chain recombines TRBV5-1 with TRBJ1-2, with TRBD1 matching over 9 bases. CDR1 is SGHRS, CDR2 YFSETQ, per germline. V shed 4 bases, J shed 5 bases, and the junction held 12 bases outside the gene matches. CDR3 length equals 16 residues. The CDR3 DNA reads TGCGCCAGCAGCGTCCTAGGGACAGGGAATATTTATGGCTACACCTTC. Translation gives CASSVLGTGNIYGYTF. The full variable domain, rest sourced from reference TRBV5-1 and TRBJ1-2, is KAGVTQTPRYLIKTRGQQVTLSCSPISGHRSVSWYQQTPGQGLQFLFEYFSETQRNKGNFPGRFSGRQFSNSRSEMNVSTLELGDSALYLCASSVLGTGNIYGYTFGSGTRLTVV.

V gene TRBV2 combines with J gene TRBJ1-5; D is uncertain. This CDR3 has 18 amino acids. Trimming cost V 1 base and J 0 bases, with 16 bases left between them. In germline, CDR1 is SNHLY, CDR2 FYNNEI. The CDR3 sequence: CASSEDRRVWGSNQPQHF. Written as DNA, the CDR3 is TGTGCCAGCAGTGAAGACCGTAGGGTGTGGGGTAGCAATCAGCCCCAGCATTTT.

The gene calls are TRBV6-5 and TRBJ2-7; D may be TRBD1 (6 bases). The length of the CDR3 is 13 residues. The germline gives CDR1 MNHEY, CDR2 SVGAGI. V dropped 5 bases and J dropped 4 bases, with 12 bases sitting between them. As DNA, the CDR3 is TGTGCCAGCAGTCGCCACAGGGTGTACGAGCAGTACTTC. As protein: CASSRHRVYEQYF.

The sample holds one count of this clone. This chain joins TRBV6-5 and TRBJ1-3, with a possible D match to TRBD1 (6 bases). This CDR3 is 12 amino acids long. Germline V gives CDR1 MNHEY, CDR2 SVGAGI. V gave up 11 bases and J gave up 0 bases, with 8 bases separating them. CDR3 amino acids: CAVQGSGNTIYF. CDR3 coding DNA: TGTGCCGTACAGGGCTCTGGAAACACCATATATTTT.

The CDR3 here is CASSPTGGNYGYTF. The CDR3 DNA sequence: TGTGCCAGCAGTCCAACAGGGGGCAACTATGGCTACACCTTC. The rearrangement links TRBV6-5 to TRBJ1-2; 9 bases are a match to TRBD1. The CDR3 totals 14 residues. The germline CDR1 and CDR2 sequences are MNHEY and SVGAGI. With 5 bases clipped from V and 2 bases from J, the junction kept 3 bases outside the gene matches.